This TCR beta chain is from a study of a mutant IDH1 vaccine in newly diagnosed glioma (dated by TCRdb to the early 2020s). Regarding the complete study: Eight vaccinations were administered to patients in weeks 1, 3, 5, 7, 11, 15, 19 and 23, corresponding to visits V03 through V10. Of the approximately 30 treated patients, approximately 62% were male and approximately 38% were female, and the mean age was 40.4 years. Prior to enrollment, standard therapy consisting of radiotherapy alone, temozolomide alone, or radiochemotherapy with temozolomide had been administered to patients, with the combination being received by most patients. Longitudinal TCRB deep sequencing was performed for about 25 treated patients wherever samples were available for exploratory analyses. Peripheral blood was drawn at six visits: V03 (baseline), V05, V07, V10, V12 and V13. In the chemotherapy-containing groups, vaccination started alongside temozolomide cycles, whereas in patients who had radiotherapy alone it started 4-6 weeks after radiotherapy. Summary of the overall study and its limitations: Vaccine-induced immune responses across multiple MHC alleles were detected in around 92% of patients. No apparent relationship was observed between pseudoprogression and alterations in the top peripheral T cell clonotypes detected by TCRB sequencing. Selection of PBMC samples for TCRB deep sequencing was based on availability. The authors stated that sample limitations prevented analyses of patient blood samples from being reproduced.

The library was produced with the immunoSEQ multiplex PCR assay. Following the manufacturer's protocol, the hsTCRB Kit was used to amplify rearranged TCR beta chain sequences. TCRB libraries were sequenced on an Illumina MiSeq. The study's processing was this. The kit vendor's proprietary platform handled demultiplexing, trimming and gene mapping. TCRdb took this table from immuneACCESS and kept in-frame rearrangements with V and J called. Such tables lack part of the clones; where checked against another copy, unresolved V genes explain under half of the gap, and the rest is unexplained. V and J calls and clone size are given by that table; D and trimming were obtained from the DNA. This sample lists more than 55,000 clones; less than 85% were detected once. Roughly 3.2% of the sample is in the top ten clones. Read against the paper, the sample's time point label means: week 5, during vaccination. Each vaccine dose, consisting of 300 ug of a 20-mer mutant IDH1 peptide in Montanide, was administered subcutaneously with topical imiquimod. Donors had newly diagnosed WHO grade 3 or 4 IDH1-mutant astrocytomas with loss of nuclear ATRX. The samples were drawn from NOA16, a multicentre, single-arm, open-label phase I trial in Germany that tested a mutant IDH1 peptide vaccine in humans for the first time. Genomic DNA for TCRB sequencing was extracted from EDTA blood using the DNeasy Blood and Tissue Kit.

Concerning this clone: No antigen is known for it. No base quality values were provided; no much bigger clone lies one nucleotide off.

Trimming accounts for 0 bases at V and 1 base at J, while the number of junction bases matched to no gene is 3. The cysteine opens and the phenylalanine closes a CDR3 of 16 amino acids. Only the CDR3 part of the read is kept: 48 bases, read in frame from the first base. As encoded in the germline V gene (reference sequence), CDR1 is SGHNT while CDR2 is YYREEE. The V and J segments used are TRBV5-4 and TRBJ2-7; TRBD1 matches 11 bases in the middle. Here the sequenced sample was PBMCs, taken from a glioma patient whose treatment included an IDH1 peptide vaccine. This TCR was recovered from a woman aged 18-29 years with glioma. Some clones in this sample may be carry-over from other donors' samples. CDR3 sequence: CASSLAGTGGSYEQYF. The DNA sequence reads TGTGCCAGCAGCTTGGCTGGGACAGGGGGGTCCTACGAGCAGTACTTC.